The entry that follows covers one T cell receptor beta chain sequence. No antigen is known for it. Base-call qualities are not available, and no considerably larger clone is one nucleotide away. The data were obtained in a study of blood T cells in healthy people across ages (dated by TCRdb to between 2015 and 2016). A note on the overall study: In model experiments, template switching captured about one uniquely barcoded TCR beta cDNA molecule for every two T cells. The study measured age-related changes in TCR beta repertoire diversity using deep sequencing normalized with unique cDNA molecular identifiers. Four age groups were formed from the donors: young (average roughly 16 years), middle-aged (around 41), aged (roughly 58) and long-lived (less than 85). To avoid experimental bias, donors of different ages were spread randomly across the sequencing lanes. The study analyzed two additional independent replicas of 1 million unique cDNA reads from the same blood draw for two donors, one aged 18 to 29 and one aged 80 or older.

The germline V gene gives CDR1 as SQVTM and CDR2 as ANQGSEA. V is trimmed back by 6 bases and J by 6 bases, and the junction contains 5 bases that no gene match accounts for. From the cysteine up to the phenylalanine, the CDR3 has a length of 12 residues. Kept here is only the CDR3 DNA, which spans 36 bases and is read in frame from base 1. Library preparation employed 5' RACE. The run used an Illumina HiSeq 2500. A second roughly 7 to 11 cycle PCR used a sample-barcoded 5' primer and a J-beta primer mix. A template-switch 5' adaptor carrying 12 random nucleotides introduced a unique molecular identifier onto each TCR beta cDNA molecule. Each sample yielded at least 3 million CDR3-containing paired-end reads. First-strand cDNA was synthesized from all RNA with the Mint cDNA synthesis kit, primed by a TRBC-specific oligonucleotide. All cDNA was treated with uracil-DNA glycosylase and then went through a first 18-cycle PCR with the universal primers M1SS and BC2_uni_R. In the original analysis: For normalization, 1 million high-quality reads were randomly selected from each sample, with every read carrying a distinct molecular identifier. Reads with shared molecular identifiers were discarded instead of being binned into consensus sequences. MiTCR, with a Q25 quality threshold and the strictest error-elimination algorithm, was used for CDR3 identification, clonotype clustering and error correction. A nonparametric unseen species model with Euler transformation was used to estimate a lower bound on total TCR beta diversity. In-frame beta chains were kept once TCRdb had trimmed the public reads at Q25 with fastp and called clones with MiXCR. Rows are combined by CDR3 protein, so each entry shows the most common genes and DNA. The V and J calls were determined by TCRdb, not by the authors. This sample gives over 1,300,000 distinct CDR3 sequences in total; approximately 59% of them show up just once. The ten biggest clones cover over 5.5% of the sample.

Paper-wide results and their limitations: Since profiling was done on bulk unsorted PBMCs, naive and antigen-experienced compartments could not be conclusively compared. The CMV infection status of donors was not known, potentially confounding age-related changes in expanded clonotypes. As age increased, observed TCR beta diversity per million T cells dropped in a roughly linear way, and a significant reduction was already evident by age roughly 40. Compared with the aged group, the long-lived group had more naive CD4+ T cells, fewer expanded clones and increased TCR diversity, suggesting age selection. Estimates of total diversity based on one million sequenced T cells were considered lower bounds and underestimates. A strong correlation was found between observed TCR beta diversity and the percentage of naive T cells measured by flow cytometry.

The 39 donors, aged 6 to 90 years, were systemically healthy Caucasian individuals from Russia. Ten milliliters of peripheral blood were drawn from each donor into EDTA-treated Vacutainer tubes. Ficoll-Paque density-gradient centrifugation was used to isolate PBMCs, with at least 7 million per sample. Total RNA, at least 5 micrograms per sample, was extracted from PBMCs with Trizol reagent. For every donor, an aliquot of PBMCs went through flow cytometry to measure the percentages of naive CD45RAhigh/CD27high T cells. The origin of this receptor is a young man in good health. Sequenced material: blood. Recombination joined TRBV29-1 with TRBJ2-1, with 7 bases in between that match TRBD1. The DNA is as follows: TGCAGCGTAGTGACAGGGTTCAATGAGCAGTTCTTC. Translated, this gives CSVVTGFNEQFF.